These T cell receptor beta chains were read from a single sample in a study of siplizumab effects on memory and regulatory T cells. Data came from immunoSEQ multiplex PCR; TCRdb stores just in-frame clones and leaves some out. The sample lists some 110,000 clones; under 95% were seen once. Specimen: CD4+ T cells sorted from blood. These receptors were collected from a human donor in good health. Both conserved end residues are part of each CDR3. The order of the fields is J gene, clone size, V gene, D gene, CDR3 protein, CDR3 DNA. D genes are given only for firm matches. Clone size is shown for a subset of rows, as once, few, many or a class of expanded clone.

>TRBJ2-5|.|TRBV9|.
CASSVGLSSQETQYF
TGTGCCAGCAGCGTAGGTCTTAGCAGCCAAGAGACCCAGTACTTC
>TRBJ2-5|.|TRBV30|TRBD1
CAWSRWTGETQYF
TGTGCCTGGAGTCGATGGACAGGAGAGACCCAGTACTTC
>TRBJ1-1|.|TRBV19|.
CASSRTARKNTEAFF
TGTGCCAGTAGTAGGACCGCGCGGAAGAACACTGAAGCTTTCTTT
>TRBJ2-2|.|TRBV6-5|.
CASRLGQNTGELFF
TGTGCCAGCAGGCTGGGACAGAACACCGGGGAGCTGTTTTTT
>TRBJ2-2|.|TRBV9|TRBD2
CASSPGTSGPLATGELFF
TGTGCCAGCAGCCCGGGGACTAGCGGGCCCTTGGCCACCGGGGAGCTGTTTTTT
>TRBJ2-1|.|TRBV27|.
CASSSGRHEQFF
TGTGCCAGCAGTTCGGGGAGGCATGAGCAGTTCTTC
>TRBJ1-5|.|TRBV27|.
CASSPLGRLNQPQHF
TGTGCCAGCAGTCCGCTGGGACGGCTCAATCAGCCCCAGCATTTT
>TRBJ2-7|.|TRBV6-5|TRBD1
CASSYPGQGAVHEQYF
TGTGCCAGCAGTTACCCGGGACAGGGAGCTGTCCACGAGCAGTACTTC
>TRBJ1-1|.|TRBV15|.
CATSRDLGNTEAFF
TGTGCCACCAGCAGAGATCTGGGGAACACTGAAGCTTTCTTT
>TRBJ1-1|.|TRBV6-5|.
CASSYSRGGGTEAFF
TGTGCCAGCAGTTACTCGAGAGGGGGAGGCACTGAAGCTTTCTTT
>TRBJ1-5|.|TRBV19|TRBD1
CASSITGTGDSQPQHF
TGTGCCAGTAGTATCACTGGGACAGGGGACAGTCAGCCCCAGCATTTT
>TRBJ1-3|.|TRBV6-4|TRBD1
CASSDPQPGQGFGNTIYF
TGTGCCAGCAGTGACCCCCAACCGGGACAGGGGTTTGGAAACACCATATATTTT
>TRBJ2-3|.|TRBV15|TRBD1
CATSREGQGGADTQYF
TGTGCCACCAGCAGAGAGGGACAGGGGGGGGCAGATACGCAGTATTTT
>TRBJ2-5|.|TRBV6-5|.
CASSNNRETQYF
TGTGCCAGCAGTAACAATAGAGAGACCCAGTACTTC
>TRBJ1-2|once|TRBV6-5|TRBD1
CASSTQGGGGYTF
TGTGCCAGCAGTACACAGGGGGGCGGTGGCTACACCTTC
>TRBJ1-1|.|TRBV5-4|.
CASSGADTEAFF
TGTGCCAGCAGCGGCGCCGACACTGAAGCTTTCTTT
>TRBJ1-1|.|TRBV11-3|.
CASSLEGPPTMTNTEAFF
TGTGCCAGCAGCTTAGAAGGGCCACCGACCATGACGAACACTGAAGCTTTCTTT
>TRBJ2-7|.|TRBV5-1|TRBD1
CASSPGQGVNEQYF
TGCGCCAGCAGCCCGGGACAGGGGGTGAACGAGCAGTACTTC
>TRBJ1-1|.|TRBV19|TRBD1
CASTRDRRDYMNTEAFF
TGTGCCAGTACGAGGGACAGACGAGATTACATGAACACTGAAGCTTTCTTT
>TRBJ2-3|.|TRBV9|.
CASSVLGGSTDTQYF
TGTGCCAGCAGCGTATTAGGCGGGAGCACAGATACGCAGTATTTT
>TRBJ2-1|.|TRBV23-1|TRBD1
CASSLFMTGNPPDEQFF
TGCGCCAGCAGTCTGTTCATGACAGGGAATCCCCCTGATGAGCAGTTCTTC
>TRBJ2-2|.|TRBV11-2|.
CASSLAQGAGELFF
TGTGCCAGCAGCTTAGCCCAGGGAGCCGGGGAGCTGTTTTTT
>TRBJ1-1|.|TRBV25-1|.
CASTGTARVNTEAFF
TGTGCCAGCACTGGAACGGCCCGGGTGAACACTGAAGCTTTCTTT
>TRBJ1-6|.|TRBV30|TRBD1
CAWSVGLGGGRSPLHF
TGTGCCTGGAGTGTAGGGCTTGGAGGGGGCCGATCACCCCTCCACTTT
>TRBJ1-1|.|TRBV6-6|.
CASSRGYRDTEAFF
TGTGCCAGCAGCCGGGGGTACAGGGACACTGAAGCTTTCTTT
>TRBJ1-2|.|TRBV18|TRBD1
CASSPVHDRASYGYTF
TGTGCCAGCTCACCGGTCCATGACAGGGCTTCCTATGGCTACACCTTC
>TRBJ1-1|once|TRBV7-9|.
CASSAPGNTEAFF
TGTGCCAGCAGCGCCCCGGGGAACACTGAAGCTTTCTTT
>TRBJ1-2|.|TRBV28|.
CASRRTTAYGYTF
TGTGCCAGCAGACGAACGACAGCCTATGGCTACACCTTC
>TRBJ1-5|.|TRBV25-1|TRBD1
CASRDRGLFSNQPQHF
TGTGCCAGCAGGGACAGGGGGCTTTTTAGCAATCAGCCCCAGCATTTT
>TRBJ1-1|.|TRBV6-1|.
CASRDPGLPYTEAFF
TGTGCCAGCAGGGATCCGGGACTCCCTTACACTGAAGCTTTCTTT
>TRBJ1-1|.|TRBV5-1|.
CASSLAPGMHTEAFF
TGCGCCAGCAGCTTGGCCCCCGGGATGCACACTGAAGCTTTCTTT
>TRBJ1-4|.|TRBV4-2|TRBD1
CASRGQGAEKLFF
TGTGCCAGCAGGGGACAGGGGGCTGAAAAACTGTTTTTT
>TRBJ1-4|.|TRBV5-8|.
CASSLSTSKGEKLFF
TGTGCCAGCAGCCTTAGCACATCGAAGGGGGAAAAACTGTTTTTT
>TRBJ2-3|few|TRBV9|TRBD2
CASSPREGSTDTQYF
TGTGCCAGCAGCCCCCGGGAGGGGAGCACAGATACGCAGTATTTT
>TRBJ1-3|.|TRBV19|.
CASRGLGNTIYF
TGTGCCAGCCGGGGACTTGGAAACACCATATATTTT
>TRBJ2-1|.|TRBV29-1|TRBD2
CSVGLAGGKQFF
TGCAGCGTTGGACTAGCGGGAGGCAAGCAGTTCTTC
>TRBJ2-5|.|TRBV30|.
CAWSKGGLGTQYF
TGTGCCTGGAGCAAGGGGGGCTTAGGGACCCAGTACTTC
>TRBJ1-1|.|TRBV7-8|.
CASSPEGLNTEAFF
TGTGCCAGCAGCCCCGAGGGTCTGAACACTGAAGCTTTCTTT
>TRBJ2-7|.|TRBV7-9|.
CASSLSPGGRPEQYF
TGTGCCAGCAGCTTATCTCCGGGGGGCAGGCCCGAGCAGTACTTC
>TRBJ1-2|.|TRBV5-5|.
CASSPIGVDGYTF
TGTGCCAGCAGCCCCATCGGGGTCGATGGCTACACCTTC
>TRBJ2-7|once|TRBV6-5|TRBD2
CASRKLAGGSGEQYF
TGTGCCAGCAGAAAACTAGCGGGAGGTTCCGGAGAGCAGTACTTC